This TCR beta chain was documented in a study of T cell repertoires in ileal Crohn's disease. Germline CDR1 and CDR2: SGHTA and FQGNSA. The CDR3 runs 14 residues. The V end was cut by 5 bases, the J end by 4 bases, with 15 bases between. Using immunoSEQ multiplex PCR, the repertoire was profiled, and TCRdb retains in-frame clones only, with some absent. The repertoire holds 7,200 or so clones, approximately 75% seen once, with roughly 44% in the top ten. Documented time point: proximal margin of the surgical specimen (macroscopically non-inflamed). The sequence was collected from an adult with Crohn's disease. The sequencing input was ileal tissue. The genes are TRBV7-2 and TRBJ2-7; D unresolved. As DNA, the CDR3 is TGTGCCAGCAGCCAGTTTACTACGGCTTACGAGCAGTACTTC. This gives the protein CASSQFTTAYEQYF. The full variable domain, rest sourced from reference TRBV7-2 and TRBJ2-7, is GAGVSQSPSNKVTEKGKDVELRCDPISGHTALYWYRQSLGQGLEFLIYFQGNSAPDKSGLPSDRFSAERTGGSVSTLTIQRTQQEDSAVYLCASSQFTTAYEQYFGPGTRLTVT.